The 10 T cell receptor beta chains reported below all come from one sample, sequenced in a study of blood T cell repertoires in COVID-19. TCRdb's table, derived via immunoSEQ multiplex PCR, lists solely in-frame clones and lacks some. The repertoire consists of about 27,000 clones, with 88% occurring once and the leading ten covering 6.5% to 8.5%. Sequencing was performed on peripheral blood. These receptors were obtained from a woman aged 50 to 60 with active COVID-19.

A single count supports this clone. The DNA for the CDR3 is TGCGCCAGCAGCTTCCGGGAGGCCTACAATGAGCAGTTCTTC. It translates to CASSFREAYNEQFF. The chain uses TRBV5-1 and TRBJ2-1; 7 bases agree with TRBD2. Germline assignment: CDR1 SGHRS and CDR2 YFSETQ. The CDR3 has 14 residues. Losses at the gene ends were 2 bases for V and 2 bases for J; bases not matched to a gene: 1.

The chain links TRBV28 to TRBJ1-1, with 7 nucleotides matching TRBD1. CDR1 and CDR2 from the germline V gene are MDHEN and SYDVKM. J lost 2 bases, V lost 5 bases, and 11 bases had no gene match. The CDR3 contains 16 residues. This CDR3 is CASSPPSGTVNTEAFF. The CDR3 DNA follows: TGTGCCAGCAGTCCGCCCTCTGGGACAGTAAACACTGAAGCTTTCTTT.

V and J are TRBV28 and TRBJ2-3, with 11 bases lining up with TRBD2. This CDR3 has 16 residues. From germline, CDR1 is MDHEN and CDR2 SYDVKM. V trimming: 4 bases; J trimming: 5 bases; junction bases outside the gene matches: 8. This chain's CDR3 is CASSSHGTSGLDTQYF. CDR3 coding DNA: TGTGCCAGCAGTTCCCATGGGACTAGCGGATTAGATACGCAGTATTTT.

The V gene is TRBV3-1 (or the pseudogene TRBV3-2), the J gene TRBJ1-2, with D unresolved. In germline, CDR1 is LGHDT, CDR2 YNNKEL (reference sequence). V gave up 1 base and J gave up 4 bases, with 7 bases separating them. The CDR3 spans 13 residues. The CDR3, as DNA: TGTGCCAGCAGCCAAGTATCCAGCTATGGCTACACCTTC. Amino acids: CASSQVSSYGYTF.

The chain carries TRBV29-1 and TRBJ2-7; maybe TRBD2 (6 bases). The CDR3 spans 12 residues. Trimming left V 6 bases short and J 5 bases short, with 14 bases between. CDR1 and CDR2 from the germline V gene are SQVTM and ANQGSEA. The CDR3 DNA reads as TGCAGCGTAAGAGCAGGAGGGAACGAGCAGTACTTC. It yields the protein CSVRAGGNEQYF.

The chain couples TRBV3-1 (or the pseudogene TRBV3-2) to TRBJ2-7; D is unclear. Germline V gene sequence: CDR1 LGHDT, CDR2 YNNKEL (reference sequence). V lost 1 base, J lost 12 bases, and 19 bases lay in between. This CDR3 has 14 residues. The CDR3: CASSQGVNSQKVYF. In DNA, the CDR3 is TGTGCCAGCAGCCAAGGGGTAAACAGCCAGAAGGTGTACTTC.

This clone appeared once. The chain combines TRBV6-2 or TRBV6-3 with TRBJ2-7; 10 bases fit TRBD2. This CDR3 contains 19 residues. The germline V gene has CDR1 MNHEY and CDR2 SVGEGT. The V segment lost 6 bases and the J segment 4 bases; nucleotides outside the gene matches: 21. The CDR3: CASRPFRTSGTPRLYEQYF. The CDR3 DNA reads TGTGCCAGCAGGCCTTTTCGGACTAGCGGAACCCCACGCTTGTACGAGCAGTACTTC.

V usage is TRBV7-3 and J usage is TRBJ2-3; possibly TRBD1 for D (6 bases). Deletions cut 5 bases from V and 1 base from J, with 19 bases between. Germline assignment: CDR1 SGHTA and CDR2 FQGTGA. The CDR3 is 17 amino acids. The CDR3 sequence is CASSPPPGVRGTDTQYF. CDR3 bases: TGTGCCAGCAGCCCACCTCCAGGGGTTCGCGGCACAGATACGCAGTATTTT.

The chain links TRBV6-6 to TRBJ1-1; D possibly corresponds to TRBD1 (6 bases). V lost 0 bases and J lost 1, with 9 bases in between. Germline CDR1 and CDR2: MNHNY and SVGAGI (reference sequence). This CDR3 is 15 amino acids long. As DNA, the CDR3 is TGTGCCAGCAGTTACTCGCCGACAGGGAACACTGAAGCTTTCTTT. This codes for CASSYSPTGNTEAFF.

The chain combines TRBV7-7 with TRBJ2-2; 11 nucleotides line up with TRBD2. This CDR3 region has 16 residues. Germline V gives CDR1 SSHAT, CDR2 FNYEAQ (reference sequence). V dropped 5 bases and J dropped 0; count of bases not matched to a gene: 2. The CDR3 loop is CASSPLAGANTGELFF. The CDR3 nucleotides read TGTGCCAGCAGCCCACTAGCGGGAGCGAACACCGGGGAGCTGTTTTTT.